These 14 T cell receptor beta chains came from one sample sequenced in a study of beta chain features in type 1 diabetes listed by TCRdb under 2018. The library was produced with the immunoSEQ multiplex PCR assay. All of the isolated RNA was reverse transcribed with the High Capacity cDNA Reverse Transcription Kit, so expressed TCRB transcripts were sequenced. TCRdb mirrors the immuneACCESS table, restricted to in-frame sequences. Some clones are absent from its copies; in checked studies, under half trace to an unresolved V gene, and the reason for the others is unknown. For this sample there are roughly 230,000 clones; 11% appear just once. The biggest ten clones account for about 0.018% of the sample. No antigen is known for these receptors. Points the paper makes about the study in general: In all four CD4+ subsets, TCRB CDR3 length was moderately but significantly shorter in type 1 diabetes patients.

The sample consisted of naive CD4+ T cells from blood. According to the study, the label for this sample's cell subset or site signals: true naive CD4+ T cells. The receptor set was obtained from a man aged 30 to 39 with type 1 diabetes.

This clone turned up a few times. This chain links TRBV30 with TRBJ2-7, with a possible D match to TRBD1 (5 bases). The V gene's germline CDR1 is GTSNPN and CDR2 SVGIG (reference sequence). V was cut by 1 base and J by 3 bases, with 13 bases left in between. The CDR3 covers 14 residues. CDR3 residues: CAWSGRLRGYEQYF. CDR3 nucleotides: TGTGCCTGGAGTGGGCGGCTTAGGGGCTACGAGCAGTACTTC.

This clone was counted between two and nine times. The gene calls are TRBV2 and TRBJ2-7; tentatively, D is TRBD2 (6 bases). The CDR3 totals 14 residues. Trimming took off 1 base at V and 2 bases at J, with 9 bases between the two ends. Germline values: CDR1 SNHLY, CDR2 FYNNEI. CDR3 DNA sequence: TGTGCCAGCAGTGAAGTAACGGGAGCCTACGAGCAGTACTTC. This sequence encodes CASSEVTGAYEQYF.

This clone turned up a few times. The chain uses TRBV11-2 and TRBJ2-6; D possibly corresponds to TRBD1 (5 bases). The germline V gene has CDR1 SGHAT and CDR2 FQNNGV. The length of the CDR3 is 17 residues. The V and J ends lost 4 bases and 0 bases respectively, with 13 bases between them. The CDR3 sequence: CASSSTHRYSGANVLTF. The DNA of the CDR3 is TGTGCCAGCAGCTCCACGCACAGGTACTCTGGGGCCAACGTCCTGACTTTC.

The J gene is TRBJ2-3, the V gene TRBV7-2; the match to TRBD1 covers 7 bases. Unmatched junction bases numbered 11, after V lost 3 bases and J lost 2 bases. The CDR3 spans 17 residues. From germline, CDR1 is SGHTA and CDR2 FQGNSA. The CDR3 region is CASSLGLLRGFTDTQYF. Written as DNA, the CDR3 is TGTGCCAGCAGCTTGGGTCTCCTCAGGGGGTTCACAGATACGCAGTATTTT.

The table lists this clone with a few counts. The rearrangement links TRBV21-1 to TRBJ1-3. TRBV21-1 is termed a pseudogene. The CDR3 covers 16 residues. CDR3 in amino acids: CASSTGGGASGNTIYF. For the CDR3, the DNA is TGTGCCAGCAGCACCGGCGGGGGTGCCTCTGGAAACACCATATATTTT.

This clone has just a few counts. The rearrangement joins TRBV28 to TRBJ1-2; TRBD1 agrees at 7 bases. The CDR3 totals 13 residues. Germline CDR1 and CDR2: MDHEN and SYDVKM. Losses at the gene ends were 8 bases for V and 2 bases for J; bases not matched to a gene: 5. The CDR3 sequence is CASFDRDNYGYTF. In nucleotides, the CDR3 is TGTGCCAGCTTCGACAGGGACAACTATGGCTACACCTTC.

J is TRBJ2-7 and V is TRBV7-2; D is ambiguous. V shed 1 base and J shed 2 bases, with 6 bases lying between them. Germline V lookup: CDR1 SGHTA, CDR2 FQGNSA. This CDR3 contains 13 residues. CDR3: CASSLVVAYEQYF. CDR3 sequence (DNA): TGTGCCAGCAGCTTAGTAGTCGCCTACGAGCAGTACTTC.

This clone was observed a few times. The chain uses TRBV7-9 and TRBJ2-1; TRBD1 matches at 9 bases. The germline V gene encodes CDR1 SEHNR and CDR2 FQNEAQ (reference sequence). The CDR3 loop spans 15 amino acids. V lost 3 bases, J lost 5 bases, and 5 bases stayed unmatched. This CDR3 reads CASSLRQGVHNEQFF. CDR3 DNA: TGTGCCAGCAGCTTGAGACAGGGGGTACACAATGAGCAGTTCTTC.

This clone came up a few times. This chain uses TRBV6-5 with TRBJ2-3; 7 nucleotides agree with TRBD2. The junction had 2 bases not matched to a gene; V was cut back by 6 bases and J by 2 bases. Germline V gives CDR1 MNHEY, CDR2 SVGAGI. The CDR3 covers 13 residues. DNA of the CDR3: TGTGCCAGCAGGGGGGGGACCACAGATACGCAGTATTTT. Amino acids: CASRGGTTDTQYF.

This clone occurred a few times. This rearrangement joins TRBV5-1 to TRBJ2-1, with a possible D match to TRBD1 (6 bases). Trimming took 1 base from V and 2 from J, leaving 10 bases between them. Looked up from germline, CDR1 is SGHRS and CDR2 is YFSETQ. This CDR3 region has 15 residues. The CDR3 is CASSLFGQPYNEQFF. The CDR3 bases are TGCGCCAGCAGCTTGTTCGGACAGCCCTACAATGAGCAGTTCTTC.

This clone was seen a few times. The same CDR3 can be traced to other DNA sequences in this sample. V usage is TRBV5-4 and J usage is TRBJ2-3, with no clear D. Trimming cost V 4 bases and J 0 bases, with 6 bases left between them. The CDR3 contains 13 residues. Germline lookup yields CDR1 SGHNT and CDR2 YYREEE (reference sequence). The CDR3 coding sequence is TGTGCCAGCAGCCTGTCTAGCACAGATACGCAGTATTTT. Encoded protein: CASSLSSTDTQYF. Variable domain in full (rest from reference TRBV5-4 and TRBJ2-3): ETGVTQSPTHLIKTRGQQVTLRCSSQSGHNTVSWYQQALGQGPQFIFQYYREEENGRGNFPPRFSGLQFPNYSSELNVNALELDDSALYLCASSLSSTDTQYFGPGTRLTVL.

In this sample, this clone turned up a few times. The rearrangement links TRBV28 to TRBJ2-3, with 7 bases aligning to TRBD2. The CDR3 is 14 amino acids. Germline CDR1 is MDHEN and CDR2 is SYDVKM. The V and J ends lost 6 bases and 4 bases, in that order; junction bases with no gene match: 7. In DNA, the CDR3 is TGTGCCAGCAGCTCCGGGACTACCCCAGATACGCAGTATTTT. Amino acids: CASSSGTTPDTQYF.

This rearrangement joins TRBV18 to TRBJ2-7, with a weak D call TRBD1 (5 bases). V lost 2 bases and J lost 6, with 14 bases in between. The CDR3 runs to 14 residues. Germline V CDR1 and CDR2: KGHSH, LQKENI. CDR3 bases: TGTGCCAGCTCACCAGGGCAGGGTGAGGCCGAGCAGTACTTC. This codes for CASSPGQGEAEQYF.

This clone was counted a few times. The chain employs TRBV5-6 and TRBJ1-1; 7 bases are shared with TRBD1. After removal of 7 bases from V and 0 bases from J, the junction contained 12 bases not matched to a gene. Germline assignment: CDR1 SGHDT and CDR2 YYEEEE. The CDR3 has 16 residues. The CDR3 DNA follows: TGTGCCAGCGGCACCGGGACAGCAGACTTGAACACTGAAGCTTTCTTT. It encodes CASGTGTADLNTEAFF.